Here is one T cell receptor beta chain with its context. Its antigen remains unidentified. The data were obtained in a study of cytomegalovirus exposure and HLA in healthy donors. About the research overall: Most donors, around 81% of over 350 genotyped, fell in the Caucasian-associated ancestry cluster. Study-wide results and caveats: In an earlier analysis, in 620 or so donors, most V segments appeared productive either ~87% or ~30% of the time.

Germline V gene sequence: CDR1 SGHVS, CDR2 FQNEAQ. Trimming cost V 10 bases and J 4 bases, with 19 bases left between them. The CDR3 is made up of 15 amino acids. The PCR used 60 Vbeta and 13 Jbeta primers. TCRdb keeps only in-frame clones here, not all; method: immunoSEQ multiplex PCR. The sample includes 95,000 to 100,000 clones, roughly four fifths seen only once; the top ten take under 11%. This rearrangement joins TRBV7-8 to TRBJ2-2, with D possibly being TRBD2 (7 bases). Sequenced sample: PBMCs. The clonotype was recovered from a man aged 50 to 59 in good health and CMV-seronegative. The CDR3 loop is CATLRGGGITGELFF. The DNA for the CDR3 is TGTGCCACCCTCCGAGGGGGGGGGATCACCGGGGAGCTGTTTTTT.